This entry lists 21 T cell receptor beta chains sequenced from one sample in a study of neurological immune-mediated disorders. TCRdb analysed the 5' RACE reads with MiXCR anew, one entry per CDR3 protein. The repertoire includes tens of thousands of distinct CDR3 sequences, 2.5% of them detected once, and about 2.9% sits in the top ten. Sequenced: PBMCs. These receptor sequences come from a man aged 50 to 59 with multiple sclerosis.

This clonotype was seen many times. The CDR3 protein is CASSPQTGSEQYF. CDR3 nucleotide sequence: TGTGCCAGCAGCCCGCAGACAGGGAGCGAGCAGTACTTC. This chain joins TRBV7-7 and TRBJ2-7; 7 bases agree with TRBD1. Unmatched junction bases numbered 7, after V lost 5 bases and J lost 6 bases. Per germline, CDR1 SSHAT and CDR2 FNYEAQ (reference sequence). There are 13 residues in the CDR3.

This clonotype was found many times. The chain recombines TRBV12-3 or TRBV12-4 with TRBJ1-4; D uncertain. The CDR3 is made up of 14 amino acids. Deletions cut 6 bases from V and 0 bases from J, with 8 bases between. CDR3 sequence reads: CASRTDATNEKLFF. The CDR3 nucleotides are TGTGCCAGCAGAACGGATGCAACTAATGAAAAACTGTTTTTT.

This clonotype was observed many times. The rearrangement joins TRBV4-2 to TRBJ2-5; no firm D call. CDR1 and CDR2 from the germline V gene are LGHNA and YNFKEQ. CDR3 length: 13 residues. Trimming removed 3 bases from V and 0 bases from J, with 5 bases in between. DNA for the CDR3: TGTGCCAGCAGCCAGGGGAACCAAGAGACCCAGTACTTC. This encodes CASSQGNQETQYF.

On this clonotype: A much larger clone differs from this one at a single base, so this may be a read error. The CDR3 carries no conserved terminal phenylalanine or tryptophan, so it likely arises from a read error. Because the CDR3's place on the DNA is in doubt, the DNA is left out and the CDR3 is given as listed by TCRdb. The CDR3: CASSLSWAASAL. The J gene is TRBJ2-7, the V gene TRBV12-3 or TRBV12-4; TRBD1 is taken as the D call from the table, unchecked against the DNA. The CDR3 totals 12 residues, both ends included.

To note about this clonotype: With a much larger clone just one base away, this may be a read error. The chain combines TRBV7-2 with TRBJ1-1; 8 positions agree with TRBD1. Germline lookup yields CDR1 SGHTA and CDR2 FQGNSA. V shed 8 bases, J shed 3 bases, and the junction held 5 bases outside the gene matches. The CDR3 length is 13 residues. CDR3 sequence reads: CASGGDRHTEAFF. Here the CDR3 DNA reads TGTGCCAGCGGGGGGGACAGGCACACTGAAGCTTTCTTT.

In this sample, this clonotype turned up many times. The junction departs from germline at one end; a sequencing error may be responsible. The V gene is TRBV9, the J gene TRBJ1-1, with a tentative D call TRBD1 (5 bases). Germline V gives CDR1 SGDLS, CDR2 YYNGEE. The CDR3 runs to 16 residues. The CDR3 nucleotides read TGTGCCAGCAGTCATCAGGGAAGTTGGGCGAACGCTGAAGCTTTCTTT. It is translated as CASSHQGSWANAEAFF.

The genes are TRBV20-1 and TRBJ2-5; possibly TRBD2 for D (5 bases). Germline V gives CDR1 DFQATT, CDR2 SNEGSKA (reference sequence). The ends were cut back, 6 bases at V and 2 bases at J, with 10 bases in the middle. CDR3 length: 12 amino acids. The CDR3 spells CSAMRGQETQYF. CDR3 sequence (DNA): TGCAGTGCCATGAGAGGGCAAGAGACCCAGTACTTC.

This clonotype was seen ten or more times. V usage is TRBV5-1 and J usage is TRBJ2-3, with a possible D match to TRBD1 (5 bases). Trimming stripped 3 bases from V and 2 bases from J, with 16 bases between. The germline V gene has CDR1 SGHRS and CDR2 YFSETQ. The CDR3 runs to 16 residues. CDR3 sequence (DNA): TGCGCCAGCAGCTCTGGACACAATTCACCCACAGATACGCAGTATTTT. Its translation is CASSSGHNSPTDTQYF.

This clonotype appeared many times. The chain joins TRBV6-6 to TRBJ2-5; D is ambiguous. The CDR3 is 12 amino acids. Trimming stripped 3 bases from V and 5 bases from J, with 7 bases between. Germline CDR1 MNHNY, CDR2 SVGAGI (reference sequence). The CDR3 here is CASSYGRETQYF. DNA of the CDR3: TGTGCCAGCAGTTATGGCCGGGAGACCCAGTACTTC.

This clonotype was recorded at least ten times. The genes are TRBV3-1 and TRBJ1-1; 8 bases are shared with TRBD1. This CDR3 comprises 19 residues. V shed 0 bases, J shed 0 bases, and the junction held 12 bases outside the gene matches. Germline V gene sequence: CDR1 LGHDT, CDR2 YNNKEL (reference sequence). CDR3 residues: CASSQDRGQGRVVNTEAFF. The CDR3, as DNA: TGTGCCAGCAGCCAAGATCGTGGACAGGGACGAGTTGTGAACACTGAAGCTTTCTTT.

The genes are TRBV7-2 and TRBJ2-7, with 9 bases lining up with TRBD1. This CDR3 has 16 amino acids. Germline assignment: CDR1 SGHTA and CDR2 FQGNSA. V gave up 5 bases and J gave up 3 bases; unmatched junction bases: 11. DNA of the CDR3: TGTGCCAGCAGCCAAGAGACGGGACAGGGTTTCTACGAGCAGTACTTC. Protein: CASSQETGQGFYEQYF. Supplemented by reference TRBV7-2 and TRBJ2-7, the full variable domain reads GAGVSQSPSNKVTEKGKDVELRCDPISGHTALYWYRQSLGQGLEFLIYFQGNSAPDKSGLPSDRFSAERTGGSVSTLTIQRTQQEDSAVYLCASSQETGQGFYEQYFGPGTRLTVT.

The sample holds many counts of this clonotype. CDR3 DNA sequence: TGCAGTGCTAGGGGGGGGAACTCCTACAATGAGCAGTTCTTC. Translating it yields CSARGGNSYNEQFF. This chain joins TRBV20-1 and TRBJ2-1, with TRBD2 matching 7 bases. This CDR3 contains 14 residues. V gave up 3 bases and J gave up 0 bases; unmatched junction bases: 2. Per germline, CDR1 DFQATT and CDR2 SNEGSKA (reference sequence).

In this sample, this clonotype turned up many times. The gene calls are TRBV12-5 and TRBJ2-1, with D possibly matching TRBD1 (5 bases). The CDR3 is made up of 16 amino acids. V gave up 7 bases and J gave up 4 bases, with 20 bases separating them. CDR1 and CDR2 from the germline V gene are LGHNT and FRNRAP. In DNA form, the CDR3 reads TGTGCTAGTGACTCCCCCCTTCCCGGACAATACAATGAGCAGTTCTTC. Translating it yields CASDSPLPGQYNEQFF.

This clonotype showed up many times. The chain carries TRBV20-1 and TRBJ1-1; D is ambiguous. CDR1 is DFQATT, CDR2 SNEGSKA, per germline (reference sequence). The CDR3 is 9 residues long. V lost 7 bases, J lost 6 bases, and 6 bases lay in between. Written as DNA, the CDR3 is TGCAGTGGAAGGGCTGAAGCTTTCTTT. This codes for CSGRAEAFF.

This clonotype was seen ten or more times. The chain has TRBV28 and TRBJ1-5, with D maybe TRBD1 (5 bases). There are 15 residues in the CDR3. The V and J ends lost 5 bases and 2 bases respectively, with 13 bases between them. The germline V gene has CDR1 MDHEN and CDR2 SYDVKM. Here the CDR3 DNA reads TGTGCCAGCAGTCAGGGAGTGTTGGGCAATCAGCCCCAGCATTTT. Its protein product is CASSQGVLGNQPQHF.

This clonotype was recorded at least ten times. V usage is TRBV20-1 and J usage is TRBJ1-6; D is unresolved. V dropped 3 bases and J dropped 8 bases, with 8 bases sitting between them. CDR3 size: 12 residues. Per the germline V gene, CDR1 is DFQATT and CDR2 is SNEGSKA (reference sequence). The CDR3 loop is CSARELDSPLHF. In DNA form, the CDR3 reads TGCAGTGCTAGGGAGCTCGATTCACCCCTCCACTTT.

This clonotype was recorded many times. The chain joins TRBV7-9 to TRBJ2-7, with D possibly being TRBD1 (5 bases). The V and J ends lost 7 bases and 0 bases respectively, with 10 bases between them. The CDR3 sequence is 13 residues long. The germline V gene encodes CDR1 SEHNR and CDR2 FQNEAQ (reference sequence). The CDR3 region is CASTPDNSYEQYF. The CDR3 DNA reads as TGTGCCAGCACGCCGGACAACTCCTACGAGCAGTACTTC.

This clonotype was seen only a few times. The rearrangement uses TRBV5-4 and TRBJ2-5, with 7 bases that match TRBD2. The germline gives CDR1 SGHNT, CDR2 YYREEE (reference sequence). V lost 4 bases, J lost 9 bases, and 15 bases stayed unmatched. This CDR3 contains 15 residues. CDR3 protein: CASSRAGASNPSQYF. CDR3 bases: TGTGCCAGCAGCCGGGCGGGAGCATCGAATCCGTCCCAGTACTTC. Variable domain in full (rest from reference TRBV5-4 and TRBJ2-5): ETGVTQSPTHLIKTRGQQVTLRCSSQSGHNTVSWYQQALGQGPQFIFQYYREEENGRGNFPPRFSGLQFPNYSSELNVNALELDDSALYLCASSRAGASNPSQYFGPGTRLLVL.

This clonotype was observed at least ten times. The genes are TRBV11-2 and TRBJ2-7, with 7 positions matching TRBD1. After removal of 5 bases from V and 2 bases from J, the junction contained 3 bases not matched to a gene. This CDR3 has 13 residues. Germline values: CDR1 SGHAT, CDR2 FQNNGV. CDR3 nucleotides: TGTGCCAGCAGCCCGGACAGGACCTACGAGCAGTACTTC. It codes for CASSPDRTYEQYF.

This clonotype was counted many times. The chain is built from TRBV5-5 and TRBJ2-2; TRBD1 aligns across 10 bases. The junction had 4 bases not matched to a gene; V was cut back by 4 bases and J by 4 bases. Per germline, CDR1 SGHKS and CDR2 YYEKEE (reference sequence). The CDR3 spans 15 residues. The DNA of the CDR3 is TGTGCCAGCAGCCCCCGACAGGGGGCCACCGGGGAGCTGTTTTTT. Translating gives CASSPRQGATGELFF.

This clonotype was counted only a few times. This chain uses TRBV6-1 with TRBJ1-2, with D perhaps matching TRBD1 (6 bases). The CDR3 sequence is 16 residues long. Trimming left V 0 bases short and J 6 bases short, with 17 bases between. Germline loops: CDR1 MNHNS, CDR2 SASEGT. CDR3 amino acids: CASSEANSGTKDGYTF. In DNA form, the CDR3 reads TGTGCCAGCAGTGAAGCGAATTCCGGGACAAAGGATGGCTACACCTTC.